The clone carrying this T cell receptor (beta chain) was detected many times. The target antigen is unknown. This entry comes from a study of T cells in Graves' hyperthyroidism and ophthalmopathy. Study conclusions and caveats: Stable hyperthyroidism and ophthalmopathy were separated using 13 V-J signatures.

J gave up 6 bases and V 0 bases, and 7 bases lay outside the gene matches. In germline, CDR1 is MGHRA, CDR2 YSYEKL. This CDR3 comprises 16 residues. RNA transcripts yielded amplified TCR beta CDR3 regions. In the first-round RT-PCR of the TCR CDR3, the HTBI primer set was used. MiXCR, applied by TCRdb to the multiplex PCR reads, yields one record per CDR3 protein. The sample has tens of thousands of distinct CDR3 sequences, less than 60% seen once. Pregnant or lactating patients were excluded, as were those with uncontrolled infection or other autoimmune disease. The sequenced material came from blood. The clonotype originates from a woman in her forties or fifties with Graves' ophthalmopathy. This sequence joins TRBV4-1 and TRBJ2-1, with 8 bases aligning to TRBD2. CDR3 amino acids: CASSQEPGLGFNEQFF. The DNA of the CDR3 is TGCGCCAGCAGCCAAGAACCGGGACTAGGCTTCAATGAGCAGTTCTTC.